This T cell receptor (beta chain) is from a study of cytomegalovirus exposure and HLA in healthy donors. Primers included in the PCR were 60 Vbeta and 13 Jbeta primers. Here immunoSEQ multiplex PCR was the method, and the copy in TCRdb shows in-frame clones only, minus some. The table shows approximately 61,000 clones, with 75% to 85% occurring only once. Germline CDR1 reads SEHNR; CDR2 reads FQNEAQ (reference sequence). The V end lost 0 bases, the J end lost 4 bases, and 12 bases lay between the germline ends. The CDR3 is 15 amino acids. The rearrangement links TRBV7-9 to TRBJ1-2; D remains unclear. Sequencing was performed on PBMCs. This receptor was obtained from a man aged 50-60 years in good health and CMV-seropositive. The CDR3 region has the DNA TGTGCCAGCAGCTTAGCTAGTCTCGAGGGCTATGGCTACACCTTC. Its protein product is CASSLASLEGYGYTF.